One and the same sample provided the 30 T cell receptor beta chains below, sequenced in a study of T-cell memory formation after mild COVID-19. TCRdb independently ran MiXCR on the 5' RACE reads; one entry per CDR3 protein. The data contain about 49,000 distinct CDR3 sequences, roughly a quarter of them singletons. The material sequenced was PBMCs or a T cell subset sorted from them (not recorded which). The source is a man younger than 35 who had mild COVID-19 (a few samples of this study predate the infection). Cell type and time point are not known.

The chain couples TRBV7-9 to TRBJ2-6; D may be TRBD1 (5 bases). Germline V gene data show CDR1 as SEHNR and CDR2 as FQNEAQ (reference sequence). The CDR3 extends over 17 amino acids. V shed 2 bases and J shed 6 bases, with 17 bases lying between them. DNA for the CDR3: TGTGCCAGCAGCTTATTCGACAGCTCACTGACGGCCAACGTCCTGACTTTC. Residues: CASSLFDSSLTANVLTF. The full variable domain, with the rest looked up from reference TRBV7-9 and TRBJ2-6, is DTGVSQNPRHKITKRGQNVTFRCDPISEHNRLYWYRQTLGQGPEFLTYFQNEAQLEKSRLLSDRFSAERPKGSFSTLEIQRTEQGDSAMYLCASSLFDSSLTANVLTFGAGSRLTVL.

The V and J genes are TRBV29-1 and TRBJ2-7; the match to TRBD1 covers 7 bases. The CDR3 consists of 15 residues. Germline CDR1 and CDR2: SQVTM and ANQGSEA. V shed 0 bases, J shed 2 bases, and the junction held 7 bases outside the gene matches. The CDR3 DNA reads TGCAGCGTTGAAGATGAAGGGGGCACCGCCTACGAGCAGTACTTC. This sequence encodes CSVEDEGGTAYEQYF.

This clonotype occurred a few times. The gene calls are TRBV6-2 or TRBV6-3 and TRBJ1-2; D remains ambiguous. CDR3 length equals 14 residues. Germline assignment: CDR1 MNHEY and CDR2 SVGEGT. V was trimmed by 2 bases and J by 4 bases, leaving 11 bases between them. CDR3 DNA sequence: TGTGCCAGCAGTTACGCAGCGGAACTCTATGGCTACACCTTC. This codes for CASSYAAELYGYTF.

This sequence joins TRBV6-5 and TRBJ1-2, with unresolved D. Between the trimmed V and J ends, which lost 0 bases and 6 bases, there was a span of 11 bases. There are 14 residues in the CDR3. Germline V gene data show CDR1 as MNHEY and CDR2 as SVGAGI. CDR3 loop: CASSYSQHADGYTF. In DNA form, the CDR3 reads TGTGCCAGCAGTTACTCACAGCATGCCGATGGCTACACCTTC.

This clonotype was observed a few times. The rearrangement links TRBV6-4 to TRBJ2-1; D uncertain. CDR1 MRHNA and CDR2 SNTAGT come from the germline V gene. V was cut by 5 bases and J by 11 bases, with 19 bases left in between. The CDR3 has 14 residues. Here the CDR3 reads CASSSSSGPYKQFF. CDR3 sequence (DNA): TGTGCCAGCAGTTCTTCATCCGGGCCCTATAAGCAGTTCTTC.

This clonotype was detected a few times. The J gene is TRBJ1-4, the V gene TRBV6-5; 8 nucleotides agree with TRBD1. Trimming cost V 5 bases and J 13 bases; bases outside gene matches: 9. The CDR3 totals 13 residues. The germline V gene encodes CDR1 MNHEY and CDR2 SVGAGI. The CDR3 sequence is CASSPFQGAILFF. Here the CDR3 DNA reads TGTGCCAGCAGTCCTTTTCAGGGGGCCATACTGTTTTTT.

In its sample, this clonotype was seen a few times. The CDR3 DNA sequence: TGCGCCAGCAGCCAGATCGGGGTATCTACGGAGCAGTACTTC. As protein: CASSQIGVSTEQYF. V and J are TRBV4-1 and TRBJ2-7, with a tentative D call TRBD2 (5 bases). The CDR3 is 14 amino acids. Per germline, CDR1 MGHRA and CDR2 YSYEKL. The V end was cut by 3 bases, the J end by 7 bases, with 16 bases between.

The chain combines TRBV4-3 with TRBJ2-1, with D perhaps being TRBD1 or TRBD2 (5 bases each). In germline, CDR1 is LGHNA, CDR2 YSLEER. CDR3 size: 15 residues. V shed 4 bases and J shed 2 bases, with 12 bases lying between them. The CDR3 here is CASSRRDGPYNEQFF. CDR3 in DNA: TGCGCCAGCAGCCGCCGGGACGGGCCCTACAATGAGCAGTTCTTC.

This chain links TRBV6-5 with TRBJ2-1; no definite D call. CDR1 is MNHEY and CDR2 is SVGAGI in the germline V gene. The CDR3 has 16 residues. V lost 0 bases, J lost 10 bases, and 19 bases lay in between. Here the CDR3 reads CASSYSGQVGIWEQFF. Here the CDR3 DNA reads TGTGCCAGCAGTTACTCCGGTCAGGTGGGGATATGGGAGCAGTTCTTC.

The CDR3 here is CASSQGQGYYEQYF. CDR3 DNA: TGTGCCAGCAGCCAGGGACAGGGGTACTACGAGCAGTACTTC. The chain combines TRBV7-9 with TRBJ2-7, with 10 positions matching TRBD1. CDR3 length: 14 residues. With 5 bases clipped from V and 3 bases from J, the junction kept 4 bases outside the gene matches. From germline, CDR1 is SEHNR and CDR2 FQNEAQ (reference sequence).

The V and J genes are TRBV6-6 and TRBJ2-5; a possible D gene is TRBD1 (6 bases). V was cut by 1 base and J by 5 bases, with 11 bases left in between. CDR1 and CDR2 (germline): MNHNY, SVGAGI (reference sequence). This CDR3 is built from 14 residues. As DNA, the CDR3 is TGTGCCAGCAGTTACTTGGGGGCCCGGGAGACCCAGTACTTC. Its protein product is CASSYLGARETQYF.

This chain links TRBV11-3 with TRBJ2-2, with TRBD1 matching over 9 bases. Germline CDR1 reads SGHNT; CDR2 reads YENEEA. The trim removed 4 bases at V and 4 bases at J, leaving 10 bases unmatched. The CDR3 sequence is 17 residues long. The CDR3 bases are TGTGCCAGCAGCTCCGGGACAGGGAGAGGGGTCACCGGGGAGCTGTTTTTT. It translates to CASSSGTGRGVTGELFF. Filled out from reference TRBV11-3 and TRBJ2-2, the complete variable domain reads EAGVVQSPRYKIIEKKQPVAFWCNPISGHNTLYWYLQNLGQGPELLIRYENEEAVDDSQLPKDRFSAERLKGVDSTLKIQPAELGDSAVYLCASSSGTGRGVTGELFFGEGSRLTVL.

CDR3 nucleotide sequence: TGCAGTGCGGCGGGGGGGGTTACAGAGACCCAGTACTTC. As protein: CSAAGGVTETQYF. J is TRBJ2-5 and V is TRBV20-1, with 9 bases matching TRBD2. CDR1 is DFQATT and CDR2 is SNEGSKA in the germline V gene (reference sequence). J gave up 4 bases and V 6 bases, and 6 bases lay outside the gene matches. The CDR3 is 13 residues long.

The sample holds a few counts of this clonotype. The genes are TRBV7-8 and TRBJ2-4; TRBD1 matches at 7 bases. Germline CDR1 SGHVS, CDR2 FQNEAQ. The CDR3 has 16 residues. After removal of 1 base from V and 8 bases from J, the junction contained 11 bases not matched to a gene. CDR3: CASSLDRDSPVDIQYF. DNA for the CDR3: TGTGCCAGCAGCTTAGATCGGGACAGCCCGGTGGACATTCAGTACTTC.

This clonotype showed up just a few times. This rearrangement joins TRBV5-1 to TRBJ2-3; the match to TRBD2 covers 8 bases. The CDR3 contains 15 residues. V lost 2 bases, J lost 0 bases, and 2 bases stayed unmatched. Germline CDR1 reads SGHRS; CDR2 reads YFSETQ. The CDR3 sequence: CASSLAGASTDTQYF. DNA for the CDR3: TGCGCCAGCAGCTTAGCGGGGGCTAGCACAGATACGCAGTATTTT.

This clonotype occurred a few times. The CDR3 spells CASSPLAGNTGELFF. The CDR3 DNA follows: TGTGCCAGCAGCCCACTAGCGGGGAACACCGGGGAGCTGTTTTTT. The chain links TRBV7-9 to TRBJ2-2, with 9 bases that match TRBD2. The CDR3 has 15 residues. Germline-derived CDR1 and CDR2 are SEHNR and FQNEAQ (reference sequence). Trimming cost V 5 bases and J 1 base; bases outside gene matches: 2.

This chain joins TRBV19 and TRBJ2-1, with a tentative D call TRBD1 (5 bases). The CDR3 sequence is 16 residues long. Deletions cut 3 bases from V and 8 bases from J, with 20 bases between. CDR1 is LNHDA and CDR2 is SQIVND in the germline V gene (reference sequence). The CDR3 loop reads CASSMVLRGFWHEQFF. The CDR3 DNA sequence: TGTGCCAGTAGTATGGTCCTTAGGGGATTTTGGCATGAGCAGTTCTTC.

This clonotype showed up just a few times. CDR3 DNA sequence: TGTGCCAGCAGCCAAGATTACGGGGGGGCAGAGACCCAGTACTTC. This translates into CASSQDYGGAETQYF. The V gene is TRBV4-2, the J gene TRBJ2-5, with 8 bases identical to TRBD2. Unmatched junction bases numbered 4, after V lost 0 bases and J lost 4 bases. Germline V gives CDR1 LGHNA, CDR2 YNFKEQ. The CDR3 is 15 amino acids.

This clonotype was observed a handful of times. The chain recombines TRBV5-1 with TRBJ2-7; 9 bases match TRBD1. Trimming at V came to 3 bases and at J to 7 bases, leaving 11 bases not matched to a gene. CDR1 and CDR2 (germline): SGHRS, YFSETQ. CDR3 size: 15 residues. The CDR3 DNA follows: TGCGCCAGCAGCTCCGGGACAGGGCCTCTAGAGGAGCAGTACGTC. It translates to CASSSGTGPLEEQYV.

The V gene is TRBV7-8, the J gene TRBJ2-3; 11 nucleotides align to TRBD1. V gave up 2 bases and J gave up 6 bases; unmatched junction bases: 22. The CDR3 has 21 amino acids. Germline CDR1 and CDR2: SGHVS and FQNEAQ. The CDR3 loop is CASSLPRPGSRDRGSRDTQYF. As DNA, the CDR3 is TGTGCCAGCAGCTTACCCCGCCCGGGATCGAGGGACAGGGGGTCGAGGGATACGCAGTATTTT. Full variable domain (rest looked up from reference TRBV7-8 and TRBJ2-3): GAGVSQSPRYKVAKRGQDVALRCDPISGHVSLFWYQQALGQGPEFLTYFQNEAQLDKSGLPSDRFFAERPEGSVSTLKIQRTQQEDSAVYLCASSLPRPGSRDRGSRDTQYFGPGTRLTVL.

The rearrangement links TRBV4-3 to TRBJ1-2, with 8 bases fitting TRBD1. This CDR3 comprises 15 residues. V lost 3 bases, J lost 5 bases, and 8 bases stayed unmatched. Germline CDR1 reads LGHNA; CDR2 reads YSLEER. CDR3 in amino acids: CASSQRTGLSYGYTF. The CDR3 DNA reads as TGCGCCAGCAGCCAGAGGACAGGGTTAAGTTATGGCTACACCTTC.

The sample holds a few counts of this clonotype. V is TRBV7-9 and J is TRBJ2-5; D unclear. The V gene's germline CDR1 is SEHNR and CDR2 FQNEAQ (reference sequence). This CDR3 has 14 residues. V was cut by 5 bases and J by 0 bases, with 10 bases left in between. DNA of the CDR3: TGTGCCAGCAGCACAACCGGCTACCAAGAGACCCAGTACTTC. Its protein product is CASSTTGYQETQYF.

The chain carries TRBV21-1 and TRBJ2-7. TRBV21-1 is recorded as a pseudogene. The CDR3 extends over 8 amino acids. DNA of the CDR3: TGTGCCAGCAGCAAAGAGAAGGTC. This translates into CASSKEKV.

The table lists this clonotype with a few counts. J is TRBJ2-3 and V is TRBV10-3; D is uncertain. This CDR3 has 14 amino acids. V was clipped by 4 bases and J by 4 bases, with 12 bases between them. Germline values: CDR1 ENHRY, CDR2 SYGVKD. The DNA of the CDR3 is TGTGCCATCAGTGCGCCAAATAAGGCAGATACGCAGTATTTT. It encodes CAISAPNKADTQYF.

This clonotype was seen ten or more times. The V and J genes are TRBV20-1 and TRBJ2-7, with 7 bases fitting TRBD2. Losses at the gene ends were 6 bases for V and 4 bases for J; bases not matched to a gene: 15. Germline V gene lookup returns CDR1 DFQATT and CDR2 SNEGSKA (reference sequence). CDR3 length: 15 residues. CDR3 protein: CSARKQGGPRYEQYF. The CDR3 region has the DNA TGCAGTGCCAGAAAGCAGGGAGGGCCGAGGTACGAGCAGTACTTC.

The V gene is TRBV27, the J gene TRBJ1-6; tentatively, D is TRBD1 (5 bases). The length of the CDR3 is 13 residues. The V and J ends lost 7 bases and 6 bases respectively, with 10 bases between them. Germline values: CDR1 MNHEY, CDR2 SMNVEV (reference sequence). CDR3 sequence: CASKGPINSPLHF. The CDR3 region has the DNA TGTGCCAGCAAGGGACCGATTAATTCACCCCTCCACTTT.

This clonotype was seen many times. This chain uses TRBV6-1 with TRBJ2-7, with a tentative D call TRBD2 (6 bases). In germline, CDR1 is MNHNS, CDR2 SASEGT. This CDR3 spans 15 amino acids. V dropped 1 base and J dropped 0 bases, with 10 bases sitting between them. The DNA of the CDR3 is TGTGCCAGCAGTGAAGGGGACTCGAGCTCCTACGAGCAGTACTTC. Encoded protein: CASSEGDSSSYEQYF.

This clonotype was observed a handful of times. V is TRBV7-9 and J is TRBJ2-7; possible D gene TRBD1, 5 bases. CDR1 is SEHNR, CDR2 FQNEAQ, per germline (reference sequence). The V and J ends lost 6 bases and 1 base respectively, with 10 bases between them. This CDR3 has 13 residues. CDR3: CASRPRDSYEQYV. CDR3 nucleotide sequence: TGTGCCAGCAGGCCCAGGGATTCCTACGAGCAGTACGTC.

There are a few counts of this clonotype. The J gene is TRBJ1-2, the V gene TRBV4-1, with a weak D call TRBD1 (5 bases). The CDR3 is 14 residues long. The germline CDR1 and CDR2 sequences are MGHRA and YSYEKL. The V end was cut by 1 base, the J end by 2 bases, with 8 bases between. CDR3 DNA: TGCGCCAGCAGCCAAGTTAAGGGGAACTATGGCTACACCTTC. Protein sequence: CASSQVKGNYGYTF.

This clonotype showed up just a few times. V is TRBV28 and J is TRBJ2-1; D not certain. The CDR3 sequence is 14 residues long. Germline V gene lookup returns CDR1 MDHEN and CDR2 SYDVKM. The V end lost 5 bases, the J end lost 3 bases, and 11 bases lay between the germline ends. This CDR3 is CASSPLTNYNEQFF. The CDR3 DNA follows: TGTGCCAGCAGTCCCCTCACGAACTACAATGAGCAGTTCTTC.